Presented here are 15 T cell receptor beta chains from one specimen sequenced in a study of control samples from healthy donors and cancer patients (dated by TCRdb to 2018 to 2021). The library was made by the immunoSEQ multiplex PCR assay. TCRdb carries this immuneACCESS record with in-frame sequences only. Its versions omit some clonotypes, under half of them owing to an unresolved V gene in the studies checked, with the rest unexplained. Recorded for this sample are about 94,000 clones; approximately 90% of them occurred a single time. Of the sample, less than 4.5% falls within the top ten clones. The sample was blood. The origin of the receptors is a woman under 30 in good health.

The CDR3 DNA reads as TGCGCCAGCAGCTTGGTTTTAGGGAACACTGAAGCTTTCTTT. Residues: CASSLVLGNTEAFF. The chain combines TRBV5-1 with TRBJ1-1; D ambiguous. Trimming removed 0 bases from V and 1 base from J, with 7 bases in between. The CDR3 covers 14 residues. Germline CDR1 reads SGHRS; CDR2 reads YFSETQ.

The chain is built from TRBV15 and TRBJ1-5; tentatively, D is TRBD1 (5 bases). With 3 bases removed from V and 7 bases from J, the gap between germline ends came to 16 bases. The CDR3 contains 15 residues. Germline CDR1 reads LNHNV; CDR2 reads YYDKDF (reference sequence). The CDR3 coding sequence is TGTGCCACCAGCAGCGGGGGGGGTCATCGGCAGCCCCAGCATTTT. Amino acid sequence: CATSSGGGHRQPQHF.

The rearrangement joins TRBV4-1 to TRBJ1-2; no reliable D call. Trimming left V 2 bases short and J 7 bases short, with 14 bases between. Germline V gives CDR1 MGHRA, CDR2 YSYEKL. This CDR3 is 14 amino acids long. CDR3 coding DNA: TGCGCCAGCAGCCAAAAAAGTCCCCCTACTGGCTACACCTTC. As protein: CASSQKSPPTGYTF.

V usage is TRBV7-2 and J usage is TRBJ2-3; D is undetermined. The V end was cut by 5 bases, the J end by 3 bases, with 9 bases between. The CDR3 consists of 13 residues. The germline V gene encodes CDR1 SGHTA and CDR2 FQGNSA. This chain's CDR3 is CASSPVWTDTQYF. CDR3 DNA sequence: TGTGCCAGCAGCCCCGTTTGGACAGATACGCAGTATTTT.

About this clone: Other DNA sequences of this sample code for an identical CDR3. The chain joins TRBV27 to TRBJ1-1; D is unclear. Germline V gene lookup returns CDR1 MNHEY and CDR2 SMNVEV (reference sequence). This CDR3 is 13 amino acids long. Trimming pared 0 bases from V and 1 base from J, leaving 3 bases between. The CDR3: CASSLSRNTEAFF. DNA for the CDR3: TGTGCCAGCAGTTTATCAAGGAACACTGAAGCTTTCTTT.

This chain uses TRBV5-1 with TRBJ1-1; tentative D call: TRBD1 (5 bases). Germline lookup yields CDR1 SGHRS and CDR2 YFSETQ. The germline V and J ends were trimmed by 3 bases and 1 base, with 10 bases remaining between them. The CDR3 extends over 14 amino acids. Here the CDR3 reads CASSWSGGNTEAFF. The CDR3 DNA reads as TGCGCCAGCAGCTGGAGCGGGGGGAACACTGAAGCTTTCTTT.

The gene calls are TRBV5-1 and TRBJ2-2, with TRBD1 matching 8 bases. This CDR3 comprises 16 residues. Trimming at V came to 4 bases and at J to 6 bases, leaving 11 bases not matched to a gene. Germline CDR1 is SGHRS and CDR2 is YFSETQ. CDR3 coding DNA: TGCGCCAGCAGCCCAAGCAAAAAACAGGGGGCCGGGGAGCTGTTTTTT. Encoded protein: CASSPSKKQGAGELFF.

This chain uses TRBV19 with TRBJ1-2; TRBD1 is a possible D gene (6 bases). V was trimmed by 0 bases and J by 4 bases, leaving 9 bases between them. Germline V gene sequence: CDR1 LNHDA, CDR2 SQIVND (reference sequence). There are 14 residues in the CDR3. The CDR3 sequence is CASSIETGLYGYTF. Written as DNA, the CDR3 is TGTGCCAGTAGTATAGAGACAGGTCTCTATGGCTACACCTTC.

This sequence joins TRBV5-6 and TRBJ1-1, with D possibly TRBD1 on 6 matching bases. Germline V lookup: CDR1 SGHDT, CDR2 YYEEEE. The V end was cut by 3 bases, the J end by 4 bases, with 19 bases between. The CDR3 is made up of 16 amino acids. CDR3 in amino acids: CASSSLNRDSRTEAFF. CDR3 sequence (DNA): TGTGCCAGCAGCTCACTTAACAGGGACTCGCGCACTGAAGCTTTCTTT.

The CDR3 nucleotides read TGCAGTGCTAGTGATCTGTCCCAGGGAAATGAAAAACTGTTTTTT. Its protein product is CSASDLSQGNEKLFF. The V gene is TRBV20-1, the J gene TRBJ1-4; TRBD1 might be the D (5 bases). V lost 3 bases and J lost 5, with 16 bases in between. Germline values: CDR1 DFQATT, CDR2 SNEGSKA (reference sequence). CDR3 size: 15 residues.

The chain is built from TRBV29-1 and TRBJ1-1; D is perhaps TRBD1 (6 bases). CDR1 and CDR2 from the germline V gene are SQVTM and ANQGSEA. V gave up 7 bases and J gave up 2 bases, with 14 bases separating them. This CDR3 has 13 residues. For the CDR3, the DNA is TGCAGCGGGTGGACAGAACCAAACACTGAAGCTTTCTTT. It translates to CSGWTEPNTEAFF.

Here the CDR3 reads CASSLRHPDRYNYGYTF. The DNA for the CDR3 is TGTGCCAGCAGCTTACGACACCCGGACAGATATAACTATGGCTACACCTTC. The chain is built from TRBV7-3 and TRBJ1-2; TRBD1 is a possible D gene (6 bases). V shed 2 bases and J shed 1 base, with 17 bases lying between them. This CDR3 is 17 amino acids long. Germline V gene sequence: CDR1 SGHTA, CDR2 FQGTGA.

The chain links TRBV5-1 to TRBJ1-3; the D gene is possibly TRBD1 (6 bases). The CDR3 is 15 amino acids. Germline-derived CDR1 and CDR2 are SGHRS and YFSETQ. V lost 4 bases and J lost 0, with 11 bases in between. The CDR3 sequence: CASSMDSNSGNTIYF. The CDR3 DNA follows: TGCGCCAGCAGCATGGACAGTAACTCTGGAAACACCATATATTTT.

The J gene is TRBJ2-7, the V gene TRBV6-5; 9 nucleotides align to TRBD2. V dropped 2 bases and J dropped 2; count of bases not matched to a gene: 7. Per germline, CDR1 MNHEY and CDR2 SVGAGI. There are 16 residues in the CDR3. The CDR3 nucleotides are TGTGCCAGCAGTTACCTCTCCGGCGGGGGGGCCTACGAGCAGTACTTC. This encodes CASSYLSGGGAYEQYF.

This chain links TRBV12-2 with TRBJ1-2. TRBV12-2 counts as a pseudogene. This CDR3 has 9 residues. The CDR3 region is CASRPVDTF. The CDR3 DNA sequence: TGTGCAAGTCGCCCGGTGGACACCTTC.